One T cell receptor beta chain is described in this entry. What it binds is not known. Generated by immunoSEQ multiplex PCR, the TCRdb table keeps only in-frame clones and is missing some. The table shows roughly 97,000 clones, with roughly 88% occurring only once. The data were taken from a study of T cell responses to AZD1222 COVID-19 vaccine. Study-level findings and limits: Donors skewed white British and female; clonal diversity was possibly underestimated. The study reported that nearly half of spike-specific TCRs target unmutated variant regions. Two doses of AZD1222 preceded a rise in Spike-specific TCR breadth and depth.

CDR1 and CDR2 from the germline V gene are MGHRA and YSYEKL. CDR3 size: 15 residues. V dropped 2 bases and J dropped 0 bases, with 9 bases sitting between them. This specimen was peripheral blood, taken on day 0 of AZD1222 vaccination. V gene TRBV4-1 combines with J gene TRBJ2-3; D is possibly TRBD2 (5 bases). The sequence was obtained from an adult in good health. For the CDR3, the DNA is TGCGCCAGCAGCCAAAGCGGCCTCAGCACAGATACGCAGTATTTT. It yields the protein CASSQSGLSTDTQYF.